A single sample gave rise to the 19 T cell receptor beta chains below, sequenced in a study of blood T cell repertoires in COVID-19. Data came from immunoSEQ multiplex PCR; TCRdb stores just in-frame clones and leaves some out. Seen here are about 190,000 clones, about four fifths observed once, and the top ten hold 3.2%. Sequencing was carried out using PBMCs or T cells enriched from blood (not recorded which). The receptors come from a woman in her 30s who had recovered from COVID-19.

This clone was detected only a few times. V gene TRBV12-3 or TRBV12-4 combines with J gene TRBJ1-2, with 9 nucleotides matching TRBD1. The CDR3 length is 13 residues. With 4 bases clipped from V and 8 bases from J, the junction kept 5 bases outside the gene matches. CDR3 in DNA: TGTGCCAGCAGTTCGGGACAGGGAAGAGGCTACACCTTC. Protein: CASSSGQGRGYTF.

The chain recombines TRBV4-1 with TRBJ2-1; TRBD2 is a possible D gene (5 bases). The CDR3 runs 13 residues. Trimming took off 2 bases at V and 9 bases at J, with 11 bases between the two ends. Per germline, CDR1 MGHRA and CDR2 YSYEKL. In DNA form, the CDR3 reads TGCGCCAGCAGCCAAACCCTAGCAACTGAGCAGTTCTTC. Translated, it gives CASSQTLATEQFF.

The chain carries TRBV12-3 or TRBV12-4 and TRBJ2-3; D uncertain. V was pared by 6 bases and J by 6 bases, with 7 bases between. CDR3 length equals 11 residues. The CDR3 coding sequence is TGTGCCAGCAGCCCCCTTGATACGCAGTATTTT. As protein: CASSPLDTQYF.

The V call is TRBV28, the J call TRBJ1-2, with a tentative D call TRBD1 (5 bases). CDR1 is MDHEN, CDR2 SYDVKM, per germline. Trimming pared 6 bases from V and 4 bases from J, leaving 21 bases between. The CDR3 length is 16 residues. The CDR3 loop is CASSPQRGRGSYGYTF. CDR3 DNA sequence: TGTGCCAGCAGCCCTCAAAGGGGTAGGGGCTCCTATGGCTACACCTTC.

The chain employs TRBV2 and TRBJ1-6; 11 nucleotides align to TRBD1. Germline V lookup: CDR1 SNHLY, CDR2 FYNNEI. The CDR3 is 14 residues long. The ends lost 5 bases at V and 9 bases at J; junction bases unmatched: 3. This CDR3 reads CASSSGTGGSPLHF. CDR3 DNA sequence: TGTGCCAGCAGTTCCGGGACAGGGGGTTCACCCCTCCACTTT.

Note on this clone: The junction and the germline gene differ at one end; a read error may be behind it. The V call is TRBV5-1, the J call TRBJ2-6; TRBD2 matches 8 bases. The CDR3 contains 16 residues. Per the germline V gene, CDR1 is SGHRS and CDR2 is YFSETQ. The CDR3 reads CASSLAGGTGANVLTF. The CDR3 DNA reads TGCGCCAGCAGTTTGGCGGGAGGAACTGGGGCCAACGTCCTGACTTTC.

V gene TRBV2 combines with J gene TRBJ1-4; 8 bases match TRBD1. J lost 2 bases, V lost 2 bases, and 4 bases had no gene match. Germline CDR1 reads SNHLY; CDR2 reads FYNNEI. The CDR3 runs 16 residues. This CDR3 reads CASSEMRTGTNEKLFF. CDR3 DNA: TGTGCCAGCAGTGAAATGAGGACAGGGACTAATGAAAAACTGTTTTTT.

CDR3 region: CASSFIGSVRNTGELFF. DNA of the CDR3: TGTGCCAGCAGTTTCATAGGGAGCGTAAGGAACACCGGGGAGCTGTTTTTT. The chain joins TRBV28 to TRBJ2-2, with D perhaps TRBD2 (5 bases). Trimming cost V 3 bases and J 1 base, with 15 bases left between them. Germline-derived CDR1 and CDR2 are MDHEN and SYDVKM. The length of the CDR3 is 17 residues.

The V call is TRBV27, the J call TRBJ2-3; D perhaps matches TRBD2 (6 bases). Trimming removed 9 bases from V and 3 bases from J, with 16 bases in between. From germline, CDR1 is MNHEY and CDR2 SMNVEV (reference sequence). This CDR3 region has 14 residues. CDR3 sequence reads: CASSGGLTTDTQYF. The DNA of the CDR3 is TGTGCCAGTTCCGGGGGACTCACTACAGATACGCAGTATTTT.

The chain links TRBV10-1 to TRBJ2-4; TRBD1 might be the D (6 bases). CDR1 and CDR2 from the germline V gene are WNHNN and SYGVQD (reference sequence). This CDR3 is built from 17 residues. Trimming left V 4 bases short and J 0 bases short, with 16 bases between. The CDR3 is CASSGQRGLVAKNIQYF. CDR3 coding DNA: TGCGCCAGCAGTGGGCAGAGGGGGTTAGTAGCCAAAAACATTCAGTACTTC.

This clone was observed a single time. V usage is TRBV2 and J usage is TRBJ1-4; 8 bases match TRBD1. The CDR3 is 15 residues long. Germline V gene sequence: CDR1 SNHLY, CDR2 FYNNEI. V dropped 5 bases and J dropped 4; count of bases not matched to a gene: 6. Here the CDR3 reads CASSPTGADNEKLFF. In DNA, the CDR3 is TGTGCCAGCAGTCCGACAGGGGCCGATAATGAAAAACTGTTTTTT.

CDR3 sequence: CASSPGTGVSGTNEKLFF. The CDR3 bases are TGTGCCAGCAGCCCCGGGACAGGGGTTTCGGGGACTAATGAAAAACTGTTTTTT. This chain joins TRBV7-9 and TRBJ1-4; 10 bases are shared with TRBD1. Germline V lookup: CDR1 SEHNR, CDR2 FQNEAQ (reference sequence). V trimming: 5 bases; J trimming: 2 bases; junction bases outside the gene matches: 11. The CDR3 extends over 18 amino acids.

This clone was observed a few times. The chain links TRBV2 to TRBJ1-5; 9 nucleotides line up with TRBD1. V gave up 5 bases and J gave up 7 bases; unmatched junction bases: 9. The CDR3 spans 15 residues. Germline-derived CDR1 and CDR2 are SNHLY and FYNNEI. This CDR3 reads CASSNYRGPGQPQHF. The CDR3 DNA is TGTGCCAGCAGTAACTACAGGGGGCCGGGACAGCCCCAGCATTTT.

The chain uses TRBV5-6 and TRBJ2-3, with 10 bases fitting TRBD2. The germline gives CDR1 SGHDT, CDR2 YYEEEE. This CDR3 region has 15 residues. V shed 4 bases and J 1 base; nucleotides not matched to a gene: 3. As DNA, the CDR3 is TGTGCCAGCAGCAGCACTAGCGGGGGCACAGATACGCAGTATTTT. Protein product: CASSSTSGGTDTQYF.

V and J are TRBV10-2 and TRBJ1-1; TRBD1 is a possible D gene (6 bases). Germline CDR1 WSHSY, CDR2 SAAADI. The CDR3 contains 12 residues. V dropped 6 bases and J dropped 3 bases, with 8 bases sitting between them. Here the CDR3 reads CASRQGDTEAFF. CDR3 in DNA: TGCGCCAGCAGACAGGGAGACACTGAAGCTTTCTTT.

The chain carries TRBV27 and TRBJ1-1; D gene unclear. This CDR3 has 13 residues. V lost 1 base to trimming and J lost 4 bases, with 7 bases between them. The germline V gene encodes CDR1 MNHEY and CDR2 SMNVEV (reference sequence). The DNA for the CDR3 is TGTGCCAGCAGTTTATTGGGGAGCACTGAAGCTTTCTTT. Translated: CASSLLGSTEAFF.

This clone was observed a single time. This chain uses TRBV28 with TRBJ1-2; 9 nucleotides agree with TRBD1. Germline V lookup: CDR1 MDHEN, CDR2 SYDVKM. The CDR3 has 15 amino acids. Germline trimming cut 5 bases from V and 7 bases from J; bases unmatched to any gene: 11. For the CDR3, the DNA is TGTGCCAGCAGTCCGCAGGGGGGACAGGGCCCTGGCTACACCTTC. The encoded protein is CASSPQGGQGPGYTF.

J is TRBJ2-7 and V is TRBV10-3, with 7 bases aligning to TRBD1. The V gene end was trimmed by 7 bases and the J gene end by 2 bases; junction bases not matched to a gene: 8. Germline V gene lookup returns CDR1 ENHRY and CDR2 SYGVKD. This CDR3 spans 14 amino acids. For the CDR3, the DNA is TGTGCCATCACCCGGGACAGAATCCCCTACGAGCAGTACTTC. This sequence encodes CAITRDRIPYEQYF.

The V gene is TRBV7-2, the J gene TRBJ2-5; the match to TRBD1 covers 10 bases. The V segment lost 4 bases and the J segment 5 bases; nucleotides outside the gene matches: 7. This CDR3 is built from 15 residues. CDR1 is SGHTA and CDR2 is FQGNSA in the germline V gene. CDR3 residues: CASSSLTGGFETQYF. The CDR3, as DNA: TGTGCCAGCAGCTCATTGACAGGGGGCTTTGAGACCCAGTACTTC.